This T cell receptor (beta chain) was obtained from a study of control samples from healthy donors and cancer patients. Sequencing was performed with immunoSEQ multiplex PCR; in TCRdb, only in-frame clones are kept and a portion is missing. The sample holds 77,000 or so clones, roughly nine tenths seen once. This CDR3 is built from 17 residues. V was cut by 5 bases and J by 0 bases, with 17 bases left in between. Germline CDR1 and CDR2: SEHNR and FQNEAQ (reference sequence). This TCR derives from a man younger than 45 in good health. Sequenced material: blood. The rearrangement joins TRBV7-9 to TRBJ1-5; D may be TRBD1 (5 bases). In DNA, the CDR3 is TGTGCCAGCAGCGTAGGGACGGCCGATTATAGCAATCAGCCCCAGCATTTT. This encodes CASSVGTADYSNQPQHF.